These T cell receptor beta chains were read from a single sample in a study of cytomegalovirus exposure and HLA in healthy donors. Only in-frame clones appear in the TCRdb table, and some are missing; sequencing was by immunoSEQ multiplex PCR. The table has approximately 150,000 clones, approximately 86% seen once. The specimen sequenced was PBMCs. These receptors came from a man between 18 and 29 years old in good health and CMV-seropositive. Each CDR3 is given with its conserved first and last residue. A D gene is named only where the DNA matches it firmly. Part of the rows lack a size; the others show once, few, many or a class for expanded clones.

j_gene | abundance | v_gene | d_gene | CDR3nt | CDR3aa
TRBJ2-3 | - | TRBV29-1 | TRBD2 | TGCAGCGTAGGACTAGCGGGGTATAGCACAGATACGCAGTATTTT | CSVGLAGYSTDTQYF
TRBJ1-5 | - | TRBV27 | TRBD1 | TGTGCCAGCAGTTTATCGGGACAGCCGTGGGTCGGTTATCAGCCCCAGCATTTT | CASSLSGQPWVGYQPQHF
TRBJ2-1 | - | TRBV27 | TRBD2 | TGTGCCAGCAGTTTAGAAGCGGGGTGGGATGAGCAGTTCTTC | CASSLEAGWDEQFF
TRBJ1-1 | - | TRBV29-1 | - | TGCAGCGTTGAGTCGCCGGGGACTGAAGCTTTCTTT | CSVESPGTEAFF
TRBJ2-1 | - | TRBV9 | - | TGTGCCAGCAGCGTAGCCGGGACAAAGGGCTACTCACAATCTGAGCAGTTCTTC | CASSVAGTKGYSQSEQFF
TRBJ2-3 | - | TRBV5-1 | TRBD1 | TGCGCCAGCAAAACAGGGGGGAGCACAGATACGCAGTATTTT | CASKTGGSTDTQYF
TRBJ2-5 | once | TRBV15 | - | TGTGCCACCAGCAGAGGAGGATGGCAAGAGACCCAGTACTTC | CATSRGGWQETQYF
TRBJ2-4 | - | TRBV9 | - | TGTGCCAGCAGCACCGGACTCCCCGGGGACATTCAGTACTTC | CASSTGLPGDIQYF
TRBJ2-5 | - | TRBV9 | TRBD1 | TGTGCCAGCAGCGCCTACGGGACAGTAGAGACCCAGTACTTC | CASSAYGTVETQYF
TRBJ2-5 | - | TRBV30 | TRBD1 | TGTGCCTCTAATAACGGACAGGGCGGAGAGACCCAGTACTTC | CASNNGQGGETQYF
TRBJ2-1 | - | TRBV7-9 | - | TGTGCCAGCAGCTTTTCGATAGCCCGAGATGAGCAGTTCTTC | CASSFSIARDEQFF
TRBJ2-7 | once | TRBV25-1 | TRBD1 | TGTGCCAGCAGTATGACAGGGAACACCTACGAGCAGTACTTC | CASSMTGNTYEQYF
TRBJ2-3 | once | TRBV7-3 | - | TGTGCCAGCAGCTTAAAAGGACACAGCACAGATACGCAGTATTTT | CASSLKGHSTDTQYF
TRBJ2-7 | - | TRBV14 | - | TGTGCCAGCAGCCCTACCTACAGAGCCGAGCAGTACTTC | CASSPTYRAEQYF
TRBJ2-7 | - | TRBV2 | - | TGTGCCAGCAGTGAAGCGCTGGGTGGGGCAGTCTACGAGCAGTACTTC | CASSEALGGAVYEQYF
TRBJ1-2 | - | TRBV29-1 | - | TGCAGCATACCCCCGGGCAACCCTACCTTCGGGGATGGCTACACCTTC | CSIPPGNPTFGDGYTF
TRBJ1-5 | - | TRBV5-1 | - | TGCGCCAGCAGCTTTGGGGCCGAAGAGCCCCAGCATTTT | CASSFGAEEPQHF
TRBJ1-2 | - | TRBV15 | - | TGTGCCACCAGCAGAGATCTAACAGCCTCCCTAGCTGGCTACACCTTC | CATSRDLTASLAGYTF
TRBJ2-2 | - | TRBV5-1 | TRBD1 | TGCGCCAGCAGCCCAGGGACAGACACCGGGGAGCTGTTTTTT | CASSPGTDTGELFF
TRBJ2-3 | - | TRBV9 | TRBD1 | TGTGCCAGCAGCGTAGAAAGGGCAGGGGGCATGAATACGCAGTATTTT | CASSVERAGGMNTQYF
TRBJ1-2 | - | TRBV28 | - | TGTGCCAGCAATGGCAACTATGGCTACACCTTC | CASNGNYGYTF
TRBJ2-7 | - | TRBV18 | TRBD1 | TGTGCCAGCTCACCGACAGGGGGGGACTACGAGCAGTACTTC | CASSPTGGDYEQYF
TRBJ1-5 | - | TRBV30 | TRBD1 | TGTGCCTGGAACGGACAGGGGAGCAATCAGCCCCAGCATTTT | CAWNGQGSNQPQHF
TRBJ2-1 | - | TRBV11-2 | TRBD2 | TGTGCCAGCAGATGGGGAGGGAGCTCCTACAATGAGCAGTTCTTC | CASRWGGSSYNEQFF
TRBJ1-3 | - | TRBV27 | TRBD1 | TGTGCCAGCAGCTCACAGGGGACGGATCGAGCCATATATTTT | CASSSQGTDRAIYF
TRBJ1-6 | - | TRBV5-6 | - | TGTGCCAGCAGCCTAGATAATTCACCCCTCCACTTT | CASSLDNSPLHF
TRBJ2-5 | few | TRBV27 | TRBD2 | TGTGCCAGCAGAGGACTAGCGGGAGGTGAGACCCAGTACTTC | CASRGLAGGETQYF
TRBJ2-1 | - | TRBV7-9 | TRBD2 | TGTGCCAGCAGCTCTCGGGATAGCGGGGGGCCCACAGCCAACAATGAGCAGTTCTTC | CASSSRDSGGPTANNEQFF
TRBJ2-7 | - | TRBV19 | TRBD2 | TGTGCCAGTAGTCCCGGACTAGCGGGGGTTTTTTACTTC | CASSPGLAGVFYF
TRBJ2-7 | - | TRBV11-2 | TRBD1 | TGTGCCAGCAGCGGGACAGGGGGCTCCTACGAGCAGTACTTC | CASSGTGGSYEQYF
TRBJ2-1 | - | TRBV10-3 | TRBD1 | TGTGCCATCACCGGACAGGGTTTTAACAATGAGCAGTTCTTC | CAITGQGFNNEQFF
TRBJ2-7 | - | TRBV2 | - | TGTGCCAGCAGAAAACAGGGTACAGCCTACGAGCAGTACTTC | CASRKQGTAYEQYF
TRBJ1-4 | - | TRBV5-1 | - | TGCGCCAGCAGCTTGGACAGCTATAATGAAAAACTGTTTTTT | CASSLDSYNEKLFF
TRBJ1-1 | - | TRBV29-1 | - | TGCAGCGTTGAACTCAGGAATACTGAAGCTTTCTTT | CSVELRNTEAFF
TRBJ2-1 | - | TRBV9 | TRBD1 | TGTGCCAGCAGCGTGACAGGGTACAATGAGCAGTTCTTC | CASSVTGYNEQFF
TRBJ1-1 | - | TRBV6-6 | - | TGTGCCAGCAGTTACGGGGCAGGGAACACTGAAGCTTTCTTT | CASSYGAGNTEAFF
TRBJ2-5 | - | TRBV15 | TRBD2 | TGTGCCACCAGCAGGGCCGGGACTAGTGTCGAGACCCAGTACTTC | CATSRAGTSVETQYF
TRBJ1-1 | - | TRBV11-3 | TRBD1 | TGTGCCAGCAGCCCGGGACAGGGGAACACTGAAGCTTTCTTT | CASSPGQGNTEAFF
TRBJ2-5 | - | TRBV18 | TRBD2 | TGTGCCAGCTCACCCGGGACTAGCGGAAGTGGGAGGGAGACCCAGTACTTC | CASSPGTSGSGRETQYF
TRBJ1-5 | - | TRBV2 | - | TGTGCCAGCAGGACCACAGGGTTTAATCAGCCCCAGCATTTT | CASRTTGFNQPQHF
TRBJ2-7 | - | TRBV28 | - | TGTGCCAGCACGTCAGGGTGGGCCTACGAGCAGTACTTC | CASTSGWAYEQYF
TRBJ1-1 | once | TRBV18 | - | TGTGCCAGCTCACCGAGACAGGAAAGGAACACTGAAGCTTTCTTT | CASSPRQERNTEAFF
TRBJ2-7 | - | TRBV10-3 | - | TGTGCCATCAGTGTAGTACAGGGCTCCTACGAGCAGTACTTC | CAISVVQGSYEQYF
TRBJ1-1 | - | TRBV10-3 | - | TGTGCCATCAGGGGGCTGGGGACTGAAGCTTTCTTT | CAIRGLGTEAFF
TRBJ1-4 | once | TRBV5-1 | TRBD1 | TGCGCCAGCAGGACAGGGGGAACTAATGAAAAACTGTTTTTT | CASRTGGTNEKLFF
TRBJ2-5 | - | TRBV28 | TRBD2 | TGTGCCAGCGTAGAGGGGCTAGCGGGAAGGGGGGAGACCCAGTACTTC | CASVEGLAGRGETQYF
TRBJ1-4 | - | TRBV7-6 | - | TGTGCCAGCAGCTTAGGTTGGTCTAGTGAAAAACTGTTTTTT | CASSLGWSSEKLFF
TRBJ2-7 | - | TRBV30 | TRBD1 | TGTGCCTGGGCCTCCGGGACAGCCTACGAGCAGTACTTC | CAWASGTAYEQYF
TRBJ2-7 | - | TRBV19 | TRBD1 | TGTGCCAGTAGTCCCCGACAGGGGGCATACGAGCAGTACTTC | CASSPRQGAYEQYF
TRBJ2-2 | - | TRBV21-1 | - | TGTGCCAGCAGCTCACCCCCGGGACTAGCGGGAGGGGAGCTGTTTTTT | CASSSPPGLAGGELFF
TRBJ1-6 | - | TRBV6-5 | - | TGTGCCAGCAGTTACTCGTCACTAGGTTCACCCCTCCACTTT | CASSYSSLGSPLHF
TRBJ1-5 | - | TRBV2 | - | TGTGCCAGCAGTGATTGGGGATTGGGGGGTCAGCCCCAGCATTTT | CASSDWGLGGQPQHF
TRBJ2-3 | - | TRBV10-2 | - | TGCGCCGGCTCGCTCGGGCGGGCAGATACGCAGTATTTT | CAGSLGRADTQYF
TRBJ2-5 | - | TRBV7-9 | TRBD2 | TGTGCCAGCAGCCCCACTAGCGGGAGCCAAGAGACCCAGTACTTC | CASSPTSGSQETQYF
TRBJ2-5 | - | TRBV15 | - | TGTGCCACCAGCAATATTATAACAGGGTGGTCAGAGACCCAGTACTTC | CATSNIITGWSETQYF